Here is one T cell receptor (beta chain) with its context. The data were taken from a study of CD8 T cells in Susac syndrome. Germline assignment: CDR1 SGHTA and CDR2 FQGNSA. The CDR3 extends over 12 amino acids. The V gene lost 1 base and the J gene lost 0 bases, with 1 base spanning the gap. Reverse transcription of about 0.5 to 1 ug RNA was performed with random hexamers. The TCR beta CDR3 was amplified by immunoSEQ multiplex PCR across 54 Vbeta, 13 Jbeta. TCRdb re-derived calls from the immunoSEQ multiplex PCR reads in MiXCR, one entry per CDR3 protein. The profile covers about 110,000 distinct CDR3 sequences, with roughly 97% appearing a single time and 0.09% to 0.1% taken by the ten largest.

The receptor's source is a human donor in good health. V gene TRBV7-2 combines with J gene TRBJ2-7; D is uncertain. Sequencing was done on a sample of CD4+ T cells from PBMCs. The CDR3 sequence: CASSLGSYEQYF. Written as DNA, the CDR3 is TGTGCCAGCAGCTTAGGCTCCTACGAGCAGTACTTC. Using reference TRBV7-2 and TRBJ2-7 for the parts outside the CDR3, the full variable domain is GAGVSQSPSNKVTEKGKDVELRCDPISGHTALYWYRQSLGQGLEFLIYFQGNSAPDKSGLPSDRFSAERTGGSVSTLTIQRTQQEDSAVYLCASSLGSYEQYFGPGTRLTVT.